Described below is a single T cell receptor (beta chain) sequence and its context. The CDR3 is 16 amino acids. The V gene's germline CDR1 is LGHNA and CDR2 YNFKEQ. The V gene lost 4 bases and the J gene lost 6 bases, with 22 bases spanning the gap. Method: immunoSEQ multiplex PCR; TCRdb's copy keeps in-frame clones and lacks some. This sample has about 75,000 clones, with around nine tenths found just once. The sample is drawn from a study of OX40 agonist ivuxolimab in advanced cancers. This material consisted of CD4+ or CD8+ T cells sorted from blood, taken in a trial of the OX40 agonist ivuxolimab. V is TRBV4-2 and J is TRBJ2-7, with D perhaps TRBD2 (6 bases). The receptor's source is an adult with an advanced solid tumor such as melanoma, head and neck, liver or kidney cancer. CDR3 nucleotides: TGTGCCAGCAGCCTAGCTCCGGGACTCAAAATTTCCGAGCAGTACTTC. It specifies CASSLAPGLKISEQYF.